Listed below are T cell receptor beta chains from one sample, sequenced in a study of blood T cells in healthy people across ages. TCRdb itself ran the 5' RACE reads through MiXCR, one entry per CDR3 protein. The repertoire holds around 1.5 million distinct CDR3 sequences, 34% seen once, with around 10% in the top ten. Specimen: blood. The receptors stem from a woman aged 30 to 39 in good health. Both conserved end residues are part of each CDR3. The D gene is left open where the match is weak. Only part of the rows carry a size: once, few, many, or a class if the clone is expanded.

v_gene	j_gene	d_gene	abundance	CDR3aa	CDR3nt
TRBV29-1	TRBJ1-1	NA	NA	CSVGVAPNTEAFF	TGCAGCGTGGGGGTGGCGCCGAACACTGAAGCTTTCTTT
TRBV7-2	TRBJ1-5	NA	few	CASSPRGALIQPQHF	TGTGCCAGCAGCCCCCGGGGGGCGCTTATTCAGCCCCAGCATTTT
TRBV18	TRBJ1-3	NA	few	CASSAGSAGNTIYF	TGTGCCAGCTCAGCAGGGTCGGCTGGAAACACCATATATTTT
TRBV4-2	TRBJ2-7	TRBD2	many	CASSQEGLATGDEQYF	TGTGCCAGCAGCCAAGAGGGACTAGCGACAGGCGACGAGCAGTACTTC
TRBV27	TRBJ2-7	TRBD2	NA	CASSLHGGSTYEQYF	TGTGCCAGCAGTTTACACGGCGGGAGCACCTACGAGCAGTACTTC
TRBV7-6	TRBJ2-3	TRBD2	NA	CASSPQGLAGVIGSVDTQYF	TGTGCCAGCAGCCCCCAGGGACTAGCGGGAGTAATAGGTTCGGTAGATACGCAGTATTTT
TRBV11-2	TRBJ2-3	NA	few	CASRTFGADTQYF	TGTGCCAGCCGCACTTTCGGAGCGGATACGCAGTATTTT
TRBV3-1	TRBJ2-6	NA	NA	CASSRGTASSGADVLTF	TGTGCCAGCAGTCGGGGGACCGCAAGCTCTGGGGCCGACGTCCTGACTTTC
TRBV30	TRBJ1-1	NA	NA	CAWSDDNNEAFF	TGTGCCTGGAGTGACGACAATAATGAAGCTTTCTTT
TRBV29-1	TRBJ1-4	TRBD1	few	CSVGVGQGALDEKLFF	TGCAGCGTTGGAGTTGGGCAGGGGGCATTAGATGAAAAACTGTTTTTT
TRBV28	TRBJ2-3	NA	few	CASSSPGGKDTDTQYF	TGTGCCAGCAGTTCCCCAGGGGGGAAGGACACAGATACGCAGTATTTT
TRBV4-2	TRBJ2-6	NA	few	CASSPGPSDPGANVLTF	TGTGCCAGCAGCCCTGGGCCTTCAGACCCTGGGGCCAACGTCCTGACTTTC
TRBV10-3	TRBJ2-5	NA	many	CAISESPLETQYF	TGTGCCATCAGTGAGTCCCCCCTAGAGACCCAGTACTTC
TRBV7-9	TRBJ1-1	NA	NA	CASTQSWNTEAFF	TGTGCCAGCACCCAATCGTGGAACACTGAAGCTTTCTTT
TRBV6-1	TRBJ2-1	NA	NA	CASRPDYFSYNEQFF	TGTGCCAGCAGGCCTGACTACTTTTCCTACAATGAGCAGTTCTTC
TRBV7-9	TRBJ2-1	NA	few	CASSLGPSGVDEQFF	TGTGCCAGCAGCTTAGGGCCCTCGGGGGTCGATGAGCAGTTCTTC
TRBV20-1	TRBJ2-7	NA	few	CSASRDFGYEQYF	TGCAGTGCTAGCCGGGATTTTGGGTACGAGCAGTACTTC
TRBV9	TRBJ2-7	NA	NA	CASSPYPLQGWEQYF	TGTGCCAGCAGCCCTTACCCCTTACAGGGATGGGAGCAGTACTTC
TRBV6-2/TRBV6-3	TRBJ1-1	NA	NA	CASSYSGPTNTEAFF	TGTGCCAGCAGTTACTCGGGACCGACAAACACTGAAGCTTTCTTT
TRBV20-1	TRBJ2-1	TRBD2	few	CSARGMGLAVGEQFF	TGCAGTGCTAGAGGAATGGGGCTAGCGGTAGGTGAGCAGTTCTTC
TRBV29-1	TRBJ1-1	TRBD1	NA	CSGTDRGSTEAFF	TGCAGCGGGACGGACAGGGGGTCTACTGAAGCTTTCTTT
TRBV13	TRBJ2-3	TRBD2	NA	CASSLGGGRADTQYF	TGTGCCAGCAGCTTAGGCGGGGGGAGGGCAGATACGCAGTATTTT
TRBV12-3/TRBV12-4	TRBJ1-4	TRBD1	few	CASSLSGQEINEKLFF	TGTGCCAGCAGTTTATCAGGACAGGAAATTAATGAAAAACTGTTTTTT
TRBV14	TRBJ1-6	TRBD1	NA	CASSYGTGSSPLHF	TGTGCCAGCAGCTACGGGACAGGGTCTTCACCCCTCCACTTT
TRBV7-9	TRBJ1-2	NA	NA	CASSSRGGTSAWSYTF	TGTGCCAGCAGTTCCCGCGGGGGGACATCCGCCTGGAGCTACACCTTC
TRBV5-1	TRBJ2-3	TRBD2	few	CASSPDWTSGNTQYF	TGCGCCAGCAGCCCGGATTGGACTAGCGGGAATACGCAGTATTTT
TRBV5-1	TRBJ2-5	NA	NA	CASSLAARPEAQYF	TGCGCCAGCAGCTTGGCTGCGAGGCCGGAGGCCCAGTACTTC
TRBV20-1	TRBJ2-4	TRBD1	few	CSARAPGGGNIQYF	TGCAGTGCCAGGGCCCCAGGGGGTGGGAACATTCAGTACTTC